This TCR beta chain was captured by sequencing in a study of T cell responses to AZD1222 COVID-19 vaccine. Comments on this clone: Its antigen is currently unknown.

Germline CDR1 is SQVTM and CDR2 is ANQGSEA. V dropped 4 bases and J dropped 0 bases, with 7 bases sitting between them. The CDR3 runs to 13 residues. Using immunoSEQ multiplex PCR, the repertoire was profiled, and TCRdb retains in-frame clones only, with some absent. Of approximately 91,000 clones in the sample, more than 85% were seen once. Broader study findings: Two doses of AZD1222 preceded a rise in Spike-specific TCR breadth and depth. Among AZD1222 vaccinees, only 5 to 7 were seropositive at baseline.

Here the sequenced sample was peripheral blood, taken 28 days after the second AZD1222 dose. V is TRBV29-1 and J is TRBJ1-3; D perhaps matches TRBD1 (5 bases). The receptor comes from an adult who received the AZD1222 COVID-19 vaccine. The DNA of the CDR3 is TGCAGCGTTGGGGGGATCTCTGGAAACACCATATATTTT. It translates to CSVGGISGNTIYF.